This entry lists 16 T cell receptor beta chains sequenced from one sample in a study of somatic mutations in cytotoxic T cells in rheumatoid arthritis (dated by TCRdb to about 2017). To prepare the library, the immunoSEQ multiplex PCR assay was applied. Here the immuneACCESS table is served through TCRdb, limited to in-frame sequences with V and J called. Missing clones are a known gap in these copies; in checked studies unresolved V genes cover under half, and the rest lacks a known reason. Here the sample has 15,000 to 20,000 clones; about four fifths occur a single time. The ten biggest clones cover approximately 9.9% of the sample. Input material: CD8+ T cells sorted from blood. Receptor source: a man younger than 35 with rheumatoid arthritis.

This clone has a single count. The chain has TRBV27 and TRBJ1-6, with D hard to call. Between the trimmed V and J ends, which lost 0 bases and 10 bases, there was a span of 16 bases. Germline V gene lookup returns CDR1 MNHEY and CDR2 SMNVEV (reference sequence). The CDR3 is 16 amino acids. CDR3 residues: CASSLSIGRSGSPLHF. The CDR3 DNA is TGTGCCAGCAGTTTATCGATAGGGCGCAGCGGGTCACCCCTCCACTTT.

The chain's CDR3 is CASSRTSGGAWADTQYF. CDR3 sequence (DNA): TGCGCCAGCAGCCGGACTAGCGGGGGGGCATGGGCAGATACGCAGTATTTT. The chain combines TRBV4-1 with TRBJ2-3; 15 bases match TRBD2. The CDR3 runs 17 residues. Looked up from germline, CDR1 is MGHRA and CDR2 is YSYEKL. V was pared by 4 bases and J by 4 bases, with 6 bases of the junction left unmatched.

CDR3 DNA: TGTGCCAGCAGCTTAGTAAGGGGGAGCCTAGCGGGGGACTCCTACGAGCAGTACTTC. Its protein product is CASSLVRGSLAGDSYEQYF. V is TRBV7-2 and J is TRBJ2-7, with TRBD2 identical over 10 bases. Germline V gene data show CDR1 as SGHTA and CDR2 as FQGNSA. The J segment lost 0 bases and the V segment lost 1 base, leaving 12 bases of the junction unmatched. The CDR3 has 19 residues.

This chain links TRBV9 with TRBJ2-7; TRBD1 matches at 11 bases. The CDR3 runs 14 residues. CDR1 is SGDLS, CDR2 YYNGEE, per germline. Losses at the gene ends were 4 bases for V and 4 bases for J; bases not matched to a gene: 4. CDR3 sequence: CASSLGQGAYEQYF. CDR3 nucleotides: TGTGCCAGCAGCCTCGGACAGGGGGCTTACGAGCAGTACTTC.

The rearrangement links TRBV2 to TRBJ1-2, with 10 bases that match TRBD1. The germline gives CDR1 SNHLY, CDR2 FYNNEI. Unmatched junction bases numbered 7, after V lost 5 bases and J lost 4 bases. The CDR3 covers 15 residues. The CDR3 loop reads CASSISGTGAYGYTF. The CDR3 DNA follows: TGTGCCAGCAGTATATCCGGGACAGGGGCCTATGGCTACACCTTC.

The chain links TRBV28 to TRBJ1-1; no firm D call. The CDR3 covers 13 residues. Germline values: CDR1 MDHEN, CDR2 SYDVKM. Trimming removed 3 bases at V and 0 bases at J, with 5 bases between. The CDR3 nucleotides are TGTGCCAGCAGTTTGGCGGTGAACACTGAAGCTTTCTTT. Translated: CASSLAVNTEAFF.

The CDR3 DNA is TGTGCCTGGACGGGATTCCTAGCGGGCCAAGAGACCCAGTACTTC. Protein: CAWTGFLAGQETQYF. The V gene is TRBV30, the J gene TRBJ2-5, with 8 bases aligning to TRBD2. Germline V gene data show CDR1 as GTSNPN and CDR2 as SVGIG (reference sequence). V trimming: 4 bases; J trimming: 1 base; junction bases outside the gene matches: 8. The CDR3 sequence is 15 residues long. The variable domain in full, with the rest retrieved from reference TRBV30 and TRBJ2-5, is SQTIHQWPATLVQPVGSPLSLECTVEGTSNPNLYWYRQAAGRGLQLLFYSVGIGQISSEVPQNLSASRPQDRQFILSSKKLLLSDSGFYLCAWTGFLAGQETQYFGPGTRLLVL.

The chain combines TRBV14 with TRBJ2-1, with 8 nucleotides matching TRBD2. Germline V gene data show CDR1 as SGHDN and CDR2 as FVKESK. The CDR3 spans 16 residues. V lost 2 bases, J lost 6 bases, and 9 bases stayed unmatched. The CDR3: CASSQIASGGRNEQFF. Written as DNA, the CDR3 is TGTGCCAGCAGCCAAATAGCCAGCGGGGGCCGCAATGAGCAGTTCTTC. Full variable domain (remainder filled in from reference TRBV14 and TRBJ2-1): EAGVTQFPSHSVIEKGQTVTLRCDPISGHDNLYWYRRVMGKEIKFLLHFVKESKQDESGMPNNRFLAERTGGTYSTLKVQPAELEDSGVYFCASSQIASGGRNEQFFGPGTRLTVL.

The chain carries TRBV5-1 and TRBJ1-4, with D maybe TRBD1 (5 bases). The CDR3 sequence is 13 residues long. Germline CDR1 reads SGHRS; CDR2 reads YFSETQ. Deletions cut 5 bases from V and 10 bases from J, with 15 bases between. The CDR3 protein is CASSMQGGGKLFF. Written as DNA, the CDR3 is TGCGCCAGCAGTATGCAGGGTGGAGGAAAACTGTTTTTT.

The chain has TRBV7-9 and TRBJ2-1; 7 bases line up with TRBD1. The CDR3 loop spans 11 amino acids. Germline values: CDR1 SEHNR, CDR2 FQNEAQ (reference sequence). V lost 9 bases to trimming and J lost 15 bases; unmatched junction nucleotides: 11. The DNA for the CDR3 is TGTGCCAGTCAGGCCGGGACAGCCACGTTCTTC. It translates to CASQAGTATFF.

The J gene is TRBJ2-1, the V gene TRBV7-6, with D unresolved. V was trimmed by 0 bases and J by 2 bases, leaving 8 bases between them. In germline, CDR1 is SGHVS, CDR2 FNYEAQ. This CDR3 has 15 amino acids. CDR3 in DNA: TGTGCCAGCAGCTTAGCGGCCCGTACCTACAATGAGCAGTTCTTC. It encodes CASSLAARTYNEQFF.

The chain links TRBV5-6 to TRBJ2-7; TRBD1 matches 9 bases. The CDR3 totals 13 residues. The V segment lost 0 bases and the J segment 6 bases; nucleotides outside the gene matches: 1. CDR1 and CDR2 from the germline V gene are SGHDT and YYEEEE. The CDR3 region has the DNA TGTGCCAGCAGCTTGGGGACAGGGGCCGAGCAGTACTTC. Residues: CASSLGTGAEQYF.

The CDR3 sequence is CASSRLGTGQQETQYF. The CDR3 DNA reads as TGTGCCAGCAGCCGTTTGGGGACAGGCCAGCAAGAGACCCAGTACTTC. The gene calls are TRBV5-6 and TRBJ2-5; 8 bases line up with TRBD1. The CDR3 has 16 residues. Germline loops: CDR1 SGHDT, CDR2 YYEEEE. Trimming took 4 bases from V and 2 from J; bases not matched to a gene: 10.

The CDR3 spells CASSGASPGLAGGPRETQYF. DNA for the CDR3: TGTGCCAGCAGCGGAGCCTCGCCGGGGCTAGCGGGGGGGCCGAGAGAGACCCAGTACTTC. The J gene is TRBJ2-5, the V gene TRBV9, with 12 positions matching TRBD2. The germline V gene encodes CDR1 SGDLS and CDR2 YYNGEE. Losses at the gene ends were 3 bases for V and 4 bases for J; bases not matched to a gene: 19. This CDR3 region has 20 residues.

This clone was observed a single time. V usage is TRBV30 and J usage is TRBJ1-5, with a possible D match to TRBD1 (5 bases). The CDR3 contains 15 residues. Trimming took off 3 bases at V and 0 bases at J, with 12 bases between the two ends. CDR1 is GTSNPN and CDR2 is SVGIG in the germline V gene (reference sequence). The CDR3 nucleotides read TGTGCCTGGAGCTCTGGGGCGGTTAGCAATCAGCCCCAGCATTTT. Translated: CAWSSGAVSNQPQHF.

This chain links TRBV4-3 with TRBJ2-2; no reliable D call. The CDR3 consists of 16 residues. The germline V gene has CDR1 LGHNA and CDR2 YSLEER. V lost 1 base and J lost 0, with 9 bases in between. Here the CDR3 DNA reads TGCGCCAGCAGCCAAGTGACGGCAGCGAACACCGGGGAGCTGTTTTTT. Amino acid sequence: CASSQVTAANTGELFF.